The clone carrying this T cell receptor beta chain was detected a few times. A J-beta primer mix and a sample-barcoded 5' primer were used in a second PCR of about 7 to 12 cycles. TCRdb ran MiXCR on the 5' RACE reads and lists one entry per CDR3 protein. The sample yields roughly 1.4 million distinct CDR3 sequences, roughly 64% seen once. This specimen comes from a study of blood T cells in healthy people across ages. The CDR3 consists of 14 residues. V shed 6 bases, J shed 8 bases, and the junction held 10 bases outside the gene matches. Germline CDR1 and CDR2: SQVTM and ANQGSEA. The sequencing input was blood. The chain employs TRBV29-1 and TRBJ2-1, with 10 positions matching TRBD2. The TCR was taken from a man aged 18 to 35 in good health. Written as DNA, the CDR3 is TGCAGCGTCGAAACTAGCGGGAAGTTTGATGAGCAGTTCTTC. Amino acid sequence: CSVETSGKFDEQFF.